The 29 T cell receptor beta chains listed next were all sequenced from one sample in a study of shared clonotypes between healthy human individuals. TCRdb keeps only in-frame clones here, not all; method: immunoSEQ multiplex PCR. The sample has over 1.4 million clones, roughly 96% seen once. The sequenced sample consisted of naive CD4+ T cells sorted from blood. Indicated subset: CD45RA+ positively selected. The source of these receptors is a man aged 25-45 years in good health.

The chain carries TRBV30 and TRBJ2-5; no clear D gene. Germline CDR1 and CDR2: GTSNPN and SVGIG (reference sequence). The V and J ends lost 0 bases and 5 bases respectively, with 10 bases between them. The CDR3 is 13 amino acids. The CDR3 DNA reads TGTGCCTGGAGTGTGGCCAAAGGGGAGACCCAGTACTTC. Translation gives CAWSVAKGETQYF.

The V call is TRBV29-1, the J call TRBJ2-5, with TRBD2 matching over 7 bases. Per germline, CDR1 SQVTM and CDR2 ANQGSEA. The junction had 8 bases not matched to a gene; V was cut back by 4 bases and J by 3 bases. CDR3 length: 14 amino acids. CDR3 sequence reads: CSVALAAFKETQYF. The CDR3 nucleotides are TGCAGCGTTGCCCTAGCGGCCTTCAAAGAGACCCAGTACTTC.

This chain uses TRBV5-1 with TRBJ2-7; unclear D gene. This CDR3 has 16 amino acids. Germline CDR1 reads SGHRS; CDR2 reads YFSETQ. V was shortened by 4 bases and J by 4 bases, with 21 bases between the two germline ends. The CDR3 nucleotides are TGCGCCAGCAGCCCTACTATGACCCCGGCTGGGTACGAGCAGTACTTC. Its protein is CASSPTMTPAGYEQYF.

The chain has TRBV6-5 and TRBJ2-1; 7 bases match TRBD2. This CDR3 has 13 residues. Per germline, CDR1 MNHEY and CDR2 SVGAGI. V lost 5 bases, J lost 9 bases, and 7 bases stayed unmatched. CDR3 sequence (DNA): TGTGCCAGCAGTAGGACTAGGATTGGTGAGCAGTTCTTC. Protein product: CASSRTRIGEQFF.

The V call is TRBV5-6, the J call TRBJ2-3; D ambiguous. V was pared by 5 bases and J by 4 bases, with 14 bases between. Germline-derived CDR1 and CDR2 are SGHDT and YYEEEE. This CDR3 contains 14 residues. This CDR3 is CASSKPLSSDTQYF. CDR3 nucleotide sequence: TGTGCCAGCAGTAAGCCTCTCTCGTCAGATACGCAGTATTTT.

Here the CDR3 reads CASSFSGAGYNEQFF. The CDR3 bases are TGTGCCAGCAGCTTCTCGGGAGCGGGGTACAATGAGCAGTTCTTC. The chain couples TRBV5-5 to TRBJ2-1; TRBD2 matches at 7 bases. CDR1 SGHKS and CDR2 YYEKEE come from the germline V gene (reference sequence). Trimming took 2 bases from V and 4 from J; bases not matched to a gene: 6. The length of the CDR3 is 15 residues.

The chain's CDR3 is CASSLKNRGRLAGATEQFF. The DNA of the CDR3 is TGTGCCAGCAGTTTAAAGAATCGTGGGAGACTAGCGGGAGCGACTGAGCAGTTCTTC. V is TRBV28 and J is TRBJ2-1; 12 nucleotides match TRBD2. The CDR3 consists of 19 residues. V gave up 2 bases and J gave up 9 bases; unmatched junction bases: 17. Germline CDR1 is MDHEN and CDR2 is SYDVKM.

The chain links TRBV6-1 to TRBJ1-1; TRBD1 agrees at 12 bases. There are 15 residues in the CDR3. Germline-derived CDR1 and CDR2 are MNHNS and SASEGT. Germline trimming cut 6 bases from V and 5 bases from J; bases unmatched to any gene: 7. The CDR3 DNA reads as TGTGCCAGCAGGTCGGGACAGGGGGCGTATACTGAAGCTTTCTTT. Translation: CASRSGQGAYTEAFF.

The gene calls are TRBV30 and TRBJ1-2; D is unclear. This CDR3 has 9 residues. Germline V gene data show CDR1 as GTSNPN and CDR2 as SVGIG (reference sequence). V dropped 6 bases and J dropped 8 bases, with 7 bases sitting between them. The CDR3 loop is CACGRGYTF. Written as DNA, the CDR3 is TGTGCCTGCGGCAGGGGCTACACCTTC.

The genes are TRBV25-1 and TRBJ2-3; 11 nucleotides line up with TRBD2. This CDR3 contains 17 residues. V gave up 0 bases and J gave up 2 bases; unmatched junction bases: 4. CDR1 is MGHDK, CDR2 SYGVNS, per germline. CDR3 nucleotide sequence: TGTGCCAGCAGTGAATACGGGACTAGCGGAAACACAGATACGCAGTATTTT. Translating it yields CASSEYGTSGNTDTQYF. Looking up the rest from reference TRBV25-1 and TRBJ2-3 gives the full variable domain: EADIYQTPRYLVIGTGKKITLECSQTMGHDKMYWYQQDPGMELHLIHYSYGVNSTEKGDLSSESTVSRIRTEHFPLTLESARPSHTSQYLCASSEYGTSGNTDTQYFGPGTRLTVL.

The chain employs TRBV2 and TRBJ2-3; unclear D gene. Germline CDR1 reads SNHLY; CDR2 reads FYNNEI. V lost 7 bases to trimming and J lost 1 base, with 12 bases between them. This CDR3 comprises 14 residues. The DNA of the CDR3 is TGTGCCAGCACCCCGGACCGAGGCACAGATACGCAGTATTTT. Amino acids: CASTPDRGTDTQYF.

The rearrangement links TRBV15 to TRBJ2-7, with 8 bases identical to TRBD2. The germline V gene has CDR1 LNHNV and CDR2 YYDKDF (reference sequence). Unmatched junction bases numbered 7, after V lost 0 bases and J lost 0 bases. The length of the CDR3 is 17 residues. The CDR3 region has the DNA TGTGCCACCAGCAGAGATGGCATAGCGGGAAGCTCCTACGAGCAGTACTTC. This codes for CATSRDGIAGSSYEQYF.

The chain employs TRBV5-1 and TRBJ2-7; perhaps TRBD1 as D (6 bases). The CDR3 loop spans 13 amino acids. Germline V gene sequence: CDR1 SGHRS, CDR2 YFSETQ. V was clipped by 3 bases and J by 9 bases, with 16 bases between them. CDR3 loop: CASSSHREEVQYF. The CDR3 region has the DNA TGCGCCAGCAGCTCTCACAGGGAAGAGGTGCAGTACTTC.

V usage is TRBV29-1 and J usage is TRBJ1-1, with unresolved D. Trimming removed 8 bases from V and 1 base from J, with 8 bases in between. Germline CDR1 reads SQVTM; CDR2 reads ANQGSEA. The CDR3 sequence is 11 residues long. CDR3 amino acids: CSTRKNTEAFF. In DNA, the CDR3 is TGCAGCACCCGGAAGAACACTGAAGCTTTCTTT.

The V gene is TRBV13, the J gene TRBJ2-7; the match to TRBD1 covers 8 bases. V gave up 4 bases and J gave up 2 bases; unmatched junction bases: 7. CDR1 PRHDT and CDR2 FYEKMQ come from the germline V gene (reference sequence). The CDR3 is made up of 15 amino acids. This chain's CDR3 is CASSSAGGPTYEQYF. Written as DNA, the CDR3 is TGTGCCAGCAGCTCAGCAGGGGGCCCGACCTACGAGCAGTACTTC.

The chain's CDR3 is CASSLSGRERDTQYF. CDR3 DNA: TGTGCCAGCAGCTTGTCTGGCAGGGAAAGAGATACGCAGTATTTT. The chain links TRBV5-4 to TRBJ2-3; maybe TRBD1 (5 bases). There are 15 residues in the CDR3. The V gene lost 1 base and the J gene lost 5 bases, with 14 bases spanning the gap. Germline CDR1 reads SGHNT; CDR2 reads YYREEE (reference sequence).

The rearrangement uses TRBV7-9 and TRBJ2-3, with TRBD1 matching 12 bases. This CDR3 spans 15 amino acids. Trimming at V came to 4 bases and at J to 8 bases, leaving 7 bases not matched to a gene. Germline V gene sequence: CDR1 SEHNR, CDR2 FQNEAQ (reference sequence). CDR3 nucleotide sequence: TGTGCCAGCAGCTACCCGGGACAGGGGGCTCGTACGCAGTATTTT. It translates to CASSYPGQGARTQYF.

Remarks on this clone: The sample has other DNA sequences that encode this CDR3 too. The chain joins TRBV7-2 to TRBJ2-5, with 7 bases aligning to TRBD1. J was trimmed by 4 bases and V by 3 bases; bases with no gene match: 5. The CDR3 runs 14 residues. Germline assignment: CDR1 SGHTA and CDR2 FQGNSA. The DNA of the CDR3 is TGTGCCAGCAGCTTCAACAGGGGTGGAGAGACCCAGTACTTC. Translating gives CASSFNRGGETQYF.

The genes are TRBV21-1 and TRBJ2-4; TRBD2 is taken as the D call from the table, unchecked against the DNA. TRBV21-1 is labeled a pseudogene. The CDR3 is 17 amino acids. CDR3 loop: CASSRQTSGNAMDIQYF. The CDR3 DNA is TGTGCCAGCAGCAGGCAGACTAGCGGGAACGCCATGGACATTCAGTACTTC.

This chain links TRBV18 with TRBJ2-2; 13 bases are shared with TRBD2. V was clipped by 4 bases and J by 5 bases; unmatched bases: 1. The CDR3 extends over 15 amino acids. Germline CDR1 and CDR2: KGHSH and LQKENI. The CDR3 DNA reads as TGTGCCAGCTCACGGGGACTAGCGGGAACCGGGGAGCTGTTTTTT. Protein sequence: CASSRGLAGTGELFF.

The chain combines TRBV6-5 with TRBJ2-7; the match to TRBD1 covers 9 bases. Looked up from germline, CDR1 is MNHEY and CDR2 is SVGAGI. The CDR3 runs to 14 residues. Trimming cost V 6 bases and J 4 bases; bases outside gene matches: 7. The CDR3 DNA reads TGTGCCAGCAGCCGGGACAGGGCGTTTTACGAGCAGTACTTC. The encoded protein is CASSRDRAFYEQYF.

This chain connects TRBV28 to TRBJ1-1; D might be TRBD1 (5 bases). The V end was cut by 6 bases, the J end by 1 base, with 6 bases between. This CDR3 spans 12 amino acids. The germline V gene encodes CDR1 MDHEN and CDR2 SYDVKM. In DNA form, the CDR3 reads TGTGCCAGCAGCGACAGGAACACTGAAGCTTTCTTT. The encoded protein is CASSDRNTEAFF.

The chain has TRBV6-6 and TRBJ2-7; D possibly corresponds to TRBD1 (5 bases). CDR1 is MNHNY and CDR2 is SVGAGI in the germline V gene (reference sequence). Trimming took off 2 bases at V and 1 base at J, with 9 bases between the two ends. CDR3 length: 14 residues. The CDR3, as DNA: TGTGCCAGCAGTTACGGGGCGATATCCTACGAGCAGTACTTC. Translated: CASSYGAISYEQYF.

This sequence joins TRBV7-2 and TRBJ2-3, with 12 bases matching TRBD2. This CDR3 has 16 residues. The V and J ends lost 2 bases and 4 bases, in that order; junction bases with no gene match: 4. Germline lookup yields CDR1 SGHTA and CDR2 FQGNSA. In nucleotides, the CDR3 is TGTGCCAGCAGCTTACTAGCGGGAGGGCCTCCAGATACGCAGTATTTT. Encoded protein: CASSLLAGGPPDTQYF. The whole variable domain, filled in from reference TRBV7-2 and TRBJ2-3, reads GAGVSQSPSNKVTEKGKDVELRCDPISGHTALYWYRQSLGQGLEFLIYFQGNSAPDKSGLPSDRFSAERTGGSVSTLTIQRTQQEDSAVYLCASSLLAGGPPDTQYFGPGTRLTVL.

This clone is a singleton in its sample. The chain recombines TRBV28 with TRBJ2-2; no definite D call. Germline assignment: CDR1 MDHEN and CDR2 SYDVKM. Trimming took off 2 bases at V and 6 bases at J, with 13 bases between the two ends. The CDR3 consists of 15 residues. The CDR3 sequence: CASSLPAPAPGELFF. The CDR3 coding sequence is TGTGCCAGCAGTTTACCGGCCCCCGCGCCCGGGGAGCTGTTTTTT.

The J gene is TRBJ2-7, the V gene TRBV5-1; D remains unclear. The germline CDR1 and CDR2 sequences are SGHRS and YFSETQ. The V end was cut by 0 bases, the J end by 2 bases, with 9 bases between. There are 14 residues in the CDR3. CDR3 bases: TGCGCCAGCAGCTTGGTTGTCACCGCCTACGAGCAGTACTTC. This encodes CASSLVVTAYEQYF.

The rearrangement joins TRBV28 to TRBJ1-5; D uncertain. Germline V lookup: CDR1 MDHEN, CDR2 SYDVKM. The CDR3 contains 19 residues. The V end was cut by 6 bases, the J end by 2 bases, with 26 bases between. As DNA, the CDR3 is TGTGCCAGCAGCAAAACCCGCGGTCCAGGCGGGCCTGGCAATCAGCCCCAGCATTTT. This encodes CASSKTRGPGGPGNQPQHF.

The chain links TRBV19 to TRBJ2-5; D remains ambiguous. Germline CDR1 reads LNHDA; CDR2 reads SQIVND (reference sequence). The CDR3 is made up of 15 amino acids. With 5 bases removed from V and 2 bases from J, the gap between germline ends came to 15 bases. Here the CDR3 reads CASSSDRRPQETQYF. CDR3 coding DNA: TGTGCCAGTAGTTCGGACCGGCGACCACAAGAGACCCAGTACTTC.

The rearrangement links TRBV5-6 to TRBJ2-4; a weak D match, TRBD1 (6 bases). The CDR3 length is 14 residues. CDR1 is SGHDT, CDR2 YYEEEE, per germline. Trimming removed 1 base at V and 9 bases at J, with 14 bases between. CDR3 residues: CASSLWGLGSIQYF. CDR3 sequence (DNA): TGTGCCAGCAGCTTGTGGGGGCTTGGTTCCATTCAGTACTTC.